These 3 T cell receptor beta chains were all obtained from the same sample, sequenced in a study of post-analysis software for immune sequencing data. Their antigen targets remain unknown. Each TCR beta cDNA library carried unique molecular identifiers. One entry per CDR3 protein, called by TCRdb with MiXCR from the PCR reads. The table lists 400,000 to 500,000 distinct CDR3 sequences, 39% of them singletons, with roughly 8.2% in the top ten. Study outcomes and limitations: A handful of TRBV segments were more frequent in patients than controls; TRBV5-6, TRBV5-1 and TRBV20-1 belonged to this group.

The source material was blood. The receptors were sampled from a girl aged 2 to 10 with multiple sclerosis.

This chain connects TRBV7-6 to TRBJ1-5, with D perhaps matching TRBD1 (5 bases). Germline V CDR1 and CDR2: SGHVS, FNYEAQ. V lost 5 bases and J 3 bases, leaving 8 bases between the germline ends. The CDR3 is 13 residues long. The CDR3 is CASSRGSNQPQHF. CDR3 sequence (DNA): TGTGCCAGCAGCCGGGGCTCCAATCAGCCCCAGCATTTT.

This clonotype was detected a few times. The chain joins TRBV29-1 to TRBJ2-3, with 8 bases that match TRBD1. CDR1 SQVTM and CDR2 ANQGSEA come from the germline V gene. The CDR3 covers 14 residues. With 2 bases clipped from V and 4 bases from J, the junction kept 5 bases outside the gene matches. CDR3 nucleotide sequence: TGCAGCGTTGAATCCCCACAGGGGGCAGATACGCAGTATTTT. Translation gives CSVESPQGADTQYF.

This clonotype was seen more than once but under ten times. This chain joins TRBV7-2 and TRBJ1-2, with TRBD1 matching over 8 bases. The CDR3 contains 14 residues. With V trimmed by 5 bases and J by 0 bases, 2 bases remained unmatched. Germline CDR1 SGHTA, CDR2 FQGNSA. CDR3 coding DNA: TGTGCCAGCAGCCAGGGACAGGCTAACTATGGCTACACCTTC. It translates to CASSQGQANYGYTF.